This T cell receptor beta chain was obtained from a study of CD8 T cells in Susac syndrome. Notes on the study in general: Individuals included in the TCR sequencing and HLA analysis were acknowledged by the study to be relatively few in number.

The CDR3 is made up of 16 amino acids. Losses at the gene ends were 1 base for V and 6 bases for J; bases not matched to a gene: 7. Germline CDR1 reads MNHEY; CDR2 reads SVGEGT. Healthy donors were controls matched for age and sex. TEMRA cells were enriched by FACS, and CD4+ and CD8+ T cells were negatively isolated. Comments on this clonotype: Its antigen is still unknown.

Random hexamers served to reverse transcribe roughly 0.45 to 1 ug RNA. A multiplex approach, immunoSEQ multiplex PCR, amplified TCR beta CDR3 across 54 Vbeta and 13 Jbeta. TCRdb reprocessed the immunoSEQ multiplex PCR reads with MiXCR, giving one entry per CDR3 protein. The data contain about 120,000 distinct CDR3 sequences, around 94% of them seen just once; the ten biggest clones take up just over 0.095%. The J gene is TRBJ2-2, the V gene TRBV6-2 or TRBV6-3; 8 nucleotides line up with TRBD2. The TCR originated in a human donor in good health. The sequenced sample consisted of CD4+ T cells from PBMCs. In DNA, the CDR3 is TGTGCCAGCAGTTACTTATCTCTAGCGGGTTCCGGGGAGCTGTTTTTT. Translated, it gives CASSYLSLAGSGELFF.